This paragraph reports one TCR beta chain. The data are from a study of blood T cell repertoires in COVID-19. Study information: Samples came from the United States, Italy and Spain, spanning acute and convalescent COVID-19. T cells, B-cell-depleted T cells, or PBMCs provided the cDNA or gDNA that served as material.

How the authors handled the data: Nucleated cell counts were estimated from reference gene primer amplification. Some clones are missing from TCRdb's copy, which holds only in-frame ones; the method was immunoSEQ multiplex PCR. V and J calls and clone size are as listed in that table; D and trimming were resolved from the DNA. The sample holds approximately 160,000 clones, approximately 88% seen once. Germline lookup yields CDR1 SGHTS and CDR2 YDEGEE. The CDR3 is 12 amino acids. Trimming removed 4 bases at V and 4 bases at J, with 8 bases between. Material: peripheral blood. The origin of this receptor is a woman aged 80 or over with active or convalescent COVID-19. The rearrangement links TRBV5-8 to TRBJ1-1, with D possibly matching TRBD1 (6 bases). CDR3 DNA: TGTGCCAGCAGCCCCAGGGGCACTGAAGCTTTCTTT. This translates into CASSPRGTEAFF.